The rows below give T cell receptor beta chains drawn from one sample of a study of yellow fever vaccine responses in identical twins. Each CDR3 protein gets one entry after TCRdb re-called the RT-PCR reads with MiXCR. Among around 7,700 distinct CDR3 sequences listed, 70% to 90% were seen once. The material was T cells from blood (PBMCs), unsorted or a sorted subset (not recorded which), obtained before or after yellow fever vaccination (not recorded which). The source of these receptors is a woman in her late teens or twenties who received the yellow fever vaccine. Both conserved end residues are part of each CDR3. Fields, in order: clone size, J gene, D gene, V gene, CDR3 protein, CDR3 DNA. D genes are given only for firm matches. Clone sizes are given selectively: once, few, many, or a class where the clone is expanded.

-	TRBJ1-2	TRBD1	TRBV7-9	CASSLQGVDGYTF	TGTGCCAGCAGCTTACAGGGGGTTGATGGCTACACCTTC
-	TRBJ2-2	-	TRBV11-3	CASSPIPGETGELFF	TGTGCCAGCAGCCCCATACCGGGAGAGACCGGGGAGCTGTTTTTT
few	TRBJ1-6	-	TRBV7-2	CASSLAGVSSYNSPLHF	TGTGCCAGCAGCTTAGCGGGCGTTAGCTCCTATAATTCACCCCTCCACTTT
-	TRBJ2-7	-	TRBV20-1	CSARGDVSYEQYF	TGCAGTGCTAGAGGGGACGTCTCCTACGAGCAGTACTTC
-	TRBJ1-4	-	TRBV7-2	CASSLARQVNEKLFF	TGTGCCAGCAGCTTAGCAAGGCAGGTGAATGAAAAACTGTTTTTT
-	TRBJ2-2	TRBD1	TRBV29-1	CSVGQGDTGELFF	TGCAGCGTCGGACAGGGAGACACCGGGGAGCTGTTTTTT
-	TRBJ2-1	TRBD2	TRBV5-4	CASSGSGGGYNEQFF	TGTGCCAGCAGCGGTAGCGGGGGTGGCTACAATGAGCAGTTCTTC
-	TRBJ1-5	-	TRBV4-1	CASSQPARGYQPQHF	TGCGCCAGCAGCCAACCCGCCAGGGGTTATCAGCCCCAGCATTTT
-	TRBJ2-4	-	TRBV3-1	CASSPTRETAKNIQYF	TGTGCCAGCAGCCCCACTCGGGAGACTGCCAAAAACATTCAGTACTTC
-	TRBJ1-6	-	TRBV20-1	CSARITAAWSPLHF	TGCAGTGCTAGAATAACGGCGGCATGGTCACCCCTCCACTTT
-	TRBJ2-5	TRBD2	TRBV25-1	CASFPGGAKVETQYF	TGTGCCAGCTTTCCCGGGGGGGCGAAAGTGGAGACCCAGTACTTC
-	TRBJ2-1	-	TRBV29-1	CSVGWDLSGHSYNEQFF	TGCAGCGTTGGATGGGACCTTAGCGGCCACTCCTACAATGAGCAGTTCTTC
-	TRBJ2-1	-	TRBV11-3	CASSGRGNEQFF	TGTGCCAGCAGCGGAAGGGGTAATGAGCAGTTCTTC
-	TRBJ1-1	TRBD1	TRBV20-1	CSAKGQGNTEAFF	TGCAGTGCTAAGGGACAGGGGAACACTGAAGCTTTCTTT
-	TRBJ2-1	-	TRBV6-2/TRBV6-3	CASTRSGFHEQFF	TGTGCCAGCACCAGATCGGGGTTTCATGAGCAGTTCTTC
-	TRBJ2-1	-	TRBV29-1	CSVVAGSYNEQFF	TGCAGCGTTGTTGCAGGGTCCTACAATGAGCAGTTCTTC
-	TRBJ1-1	TRBD1	TRBV14	CASSHPGQGARDTEAFF	TGTGCCAGCAGCCACCCAGGACAGGGGGCGAGGGACACTGAAGCTTTCTTT
-	TRBJ2-7	-	TRBV11-2	CASSLRSGPSYEQYF	TGTGCCAGCAGCTTACGTAGCGGTCCTTCCTACGAGCAGTACTTC
-	TRBJ2-3	TRBD1	TRBV3-1	CASSQVWTGGAGDTQYF	TGTGCCAGCAGCCAAGTCTGGACAGGGGGCGCTGGAGATACGCAGTATTTT
-	TRBJ1-2	-	TRBV23-1	CASSPRGLNGYTF	TGCGCCAGCAGTCCTCGGGGCCTAAATGGCTACACCTTC
once	TRBJ1-1	-	TRBV4-2	CASSQDGTGGAFF	TGTGCCAGCAGCCAAGATGGAACAGGTGGAGCTTTCTTT
few	TRBJ1-1	-	TRBV10-3	CAISESQGGTEAFF	TGTGCCATCAGTGAGTCGCAGGGCGGCACTGAAGCTTTCTTT
-	TRBJ1-4	TRBD1	TRBV20-1	CSARGGTGATNEKLFF	TGCAGTGCTAGAGGGGGGACAGGGGCGACTAATGAAAAACTGTTTTTT
-	TRBJ1-5	-	TRBV12-3/TRBV12-4	CASTDDGSNQPQHF	TGTGCCAGCACCGACGACGGTAGCAATCAGCCCCAGCATTTT
-	TRBJ2-3	-	TRBV20-1	CSARTSTDTQYF	TGCAGTGCTAGAACTAGCACAGATACGCAGTATTTT
-	TRBJ2-7	TRBD1	TRBV28	CASSPGTGGDYEQYF	TGTGCCAGCAGCCCCGGGACAGGGGGCGACTACGAGCAGTACTTC
-	TRBJ1-2	-	TRBV6-2/TRBV6-3	CASSYPGTAYGYTF	TGTGCCAGCAGTTACCCCGGGACGGCCTATGGCTACACCTTC
-	TRBJ2-1	-	TRBV7-2	CASSLAMGGDSNEQFF	TGTGCCAGCAGCTTAGCGATGGGCGGAGATTCGAATGAGCAGTTCTTC
-	TRBJ2-2	-	TRBV7-9	CAIAGGETGELFF	TGTGCCATAGCCGGGGGAGAGACCGGGGAGCTGTTTTTT
-	TRBJ2-3	-	TRBV6-9	CASSYRTTDTQYF	TGTGCCAGCAGTTACCGTACGACAGATACGCAGTATTTT
-	TRBJ2-5	TRBD1	TRBV2	CASSPGTAKETQYF	TGTGCCAGCAGCCCGGGGACAGCAAAAGAGACCCAGTACTTC
-	TRBJ1-6	TRBD1	TRBV28	CASSSRHGQGNSPLHF	TGTGCCAGCAGTTCCCGCCACGGACAGGGGAATTCACCCCTCCACTTT
-	TRBJ1-3	-	TRBV29-1	CSVAQSSGNTIYF	TGCAGCGTTGCACAGTCTTCTGGAAACACCATATATTTT
-	TRBJ2-1	-	TRBV20-1	CSARTGRNEQFF	TGCAGTGCTAGAACTGGGAGAAATGAGCAGTTCTTC
-	TRBJ2-3	-	TRBV19	CASKEGVSSTDTQYF	TGTGCCAGTAAGGAGGGGGTATCTAGCACAGATACGCAGTATTTT
-	TRBJ2-7	TRBD2	TRBV12-3/TRBV12-4	CASSRGLTPSYEQYF	TGTGCCAGCAGCCGGGGACTAACCCCATCCTACGAGCAGTACTTC
-	TRBJ2-6	-	TRBV11-1	CASSPGGSGANVLTF	TGTGCCAGCAGCCCCGGGGGTTCTGGGGCCAACGTCCTGACTTTC
-	TRBJ2-5	-	TRBV19	CASSSRGGIGETQYF	TGTGCCAGTAGTAGCAGAGGGGGGATTGGAGAGACCCAGTACTTC
once	TRBJ2-3	-	TRBV11-1	CASSLTISGGTDTQYF	TGTGCCAGCAGCTTAACCATTTCTGGGGGCACAGATACGCAGTATTTT
-	TRBJ1-5	-	TRBV5-8	CATANRGNQPQHF	TGTGCCACCGCGAACAGGGGCAATCAGCCCCAGCATTTT
-	TRBJ2-3	-	TRBV28	CASSFPPQYF	TGTGCCAGCAGTTTTCCCCCGCAGTATTTT
-	TRBJ2-3	-	TRBV29-1	CSVRGAASSSTDTQYF	TGCAGCGTTCGGGGGGCGGCATCCTCTAGCACAGATACGCAGTATTTT
-	TRBJ2-7	-	TRBV19	CASRKNNMNEQYF	TGTGCCAGCCGAAAGAATAACATGAACGAGCAGTACTTC
-	TRBJ1-1	TRBD1	TRBV10-3	CATTFVRGQAEAFF	TGTGCCACCACCTTCGTCCGGGGACAGGCTGAAGCTTTCTTT
-	TRBJ1-5	TRBD1	TRBV13	CASGWGQGNQPQHF	TGTGCCAGCGGGTGGGGACAGGGGAATCAGCCCCAGCATTTT
-	TRBJ2-1	TRBD2	TRBV5-1	CASSLAGGISYNEQFF	TGCGCCAGCTCACTAGCGGGGGGGATTTCCTACAATGAGCAGTTCTTC
-	TRBJ2-5	-	TRBV4-1	CASSQGTFETQYF	TGCGCCAGCAGCCAAGGGACCTTCGAGACCCAGTACTTC
-	TRBJ2-7	TRBD1	TRBV29-1	CSVEGTGGLEEQYF	TGCAGCGTTGAAGGGACAGGTGGGCTTGAGGAGCAGTACTTC
few	TRBJ1-1	-	TRBV5-4	CASRMWSSNTEAFF	TGTGCCAGCAGGATGTGGTCTAGTAACACTGAAGCTTTCTTT
-	TRBJ1-2	-	TRBV21-1	CASSGQGATRYGYTF	TGTGCCAGCAGCGGACAGGGGGCAACGCGGTATGGCTACACCTTC
-	TRBJ2-7	-	TRBV2	CASSQPYEQYF	TGTGCCAGCAGTCAACCCTACGAGCAGTACTTC
-	TRBJ2-3	TRBD1	TRBV2	CASSAGTGGLYF	TGTGCCAGCAGTGCTGGGACAGGAGGACTATATTTT